This T cell receptor (beta chain) was captured by sequencing in a study of blood T cell repertoires in COVID-19 (dated by TCRdb to 2019 to 2021). As for the study more broadly: Samples from collaborators originated in the United States, Italy and Spain and spanned both the acute and convalescent phases of COVID-19. The material from the prospective study consisted of cDNA or gDNA derived from T cells, B-cell-depleted T cells, or PBMCs. The dataset comprised deeply sampled blood TCRbeta repertoires from subjects exposed to, actively infected with, or recovered from COVID-19. A freely available public database, intended as a resource for researchers studying the immune response to SARS-CoV-2, is where the repertoires were released. The samples were drawn from two sources: the first 160 participants of the ongoing ImmuneRACE study, and 1,000 to 1,500 subjects contributed by 6 global collaborators. Sample metadata almost always included a de-identified subject ID, COVID-19 status, age in years and sex. Where available, HLA class I and class II types were obtained from metadata supplied by the sample provider rather than from assay-based typing.

Participants in the prospective study were aged 18 to 89 years, lived in about two dozen United States geographic areas, and enrolled through a virtual design. Cohort assignment in the prospective study relied on participant-reported clinical history from a screening survey and a study questionnaire. Mobile phlebotomists in the prospective study collected whole blood, serum and a nasopharyngeal or oropharyngeal swab from every participant. Prospective study participants could optionally give additional blood draws and questionnaires over an approximately 2-month period. Prospective study blood samples were shipped either frozen or at room temperature before DNA extraction. TCRbeta CDR3 regions were amplified from genomic DNA by means of the immunoSEQ Assay, a bias-controlled multiplex PCR. Per the authors' processing: Within the assay, amplification of reference gene primers was used to estimate how many nucleated cells each sample contained. Sequence reads were collapsed and filtered to measure the absolute abundance of every unique TCRbeta CDR3 rearrangement. Productive Simpson clonality was computed per sample as the square root of Simpson's diversity index over productive rearrangements. TCRdb holds this immuneACCESS table with in-frame rearrangements only. Some clones are missing; in checked studies, unresolved V genes explain under half, and the rest has no known cause. V, J and clone size were drawn from that table, and D and trimming were deduced from the DNA. The sample table records approximately 300,000 clones; roughly 89% of these occur just once. The ten largest clones capture around 4.5% of the sample.

General study outcomes and caveats: Clinical and demographic metadata were provided uncurated, with the amount varying by source and participant.

The junction shows trimming of 5 bases on V and 4 bases on J, plus 14 bases between the germline ends. Via the germline V gene (reference sequence), CDR1 is LNHDA and CDR2 SQIVND. From cysteine to phenylalanine, the CDR3 is 15 amino acids long. Of all the DNA, just the CDR3 is kept, 45 bases in frame from base 1. With regard to this clone: The antigen this receptor binds is unknown. Base-call qualities are not available, and no considerably larger clone is one nucleotide away.

The chain couples TRBV19 to TRBJ2-2; perhaps TRBD2 is the D gene, with 6 bases matching. The TCR sequence derives from a woman between 18 and 29 years old with acute COVID-19. The sequencing sample was made of PBMCs or T cells enriched from blood (not recorded which). The sequenced DNA: TGTGCCAGTAGTGATATAGCGGTTCCCACCGGGGAGCTGTTTTTT. Translation gives CASSDIAVPTGELFF.